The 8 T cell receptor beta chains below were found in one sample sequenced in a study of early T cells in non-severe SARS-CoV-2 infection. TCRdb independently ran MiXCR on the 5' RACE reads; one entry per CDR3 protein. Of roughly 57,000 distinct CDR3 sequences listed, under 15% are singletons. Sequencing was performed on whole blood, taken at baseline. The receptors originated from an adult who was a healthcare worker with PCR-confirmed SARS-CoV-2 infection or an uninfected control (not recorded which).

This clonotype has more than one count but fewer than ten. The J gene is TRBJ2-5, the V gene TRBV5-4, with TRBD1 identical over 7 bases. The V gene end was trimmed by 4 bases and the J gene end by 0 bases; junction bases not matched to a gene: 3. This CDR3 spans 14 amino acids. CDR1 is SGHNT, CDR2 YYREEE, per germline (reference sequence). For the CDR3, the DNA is TGTGCCAGCAGCAAGGGACAGCACCAAGAGACCCAGTACTTC. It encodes CASSKGQHQETQYF.

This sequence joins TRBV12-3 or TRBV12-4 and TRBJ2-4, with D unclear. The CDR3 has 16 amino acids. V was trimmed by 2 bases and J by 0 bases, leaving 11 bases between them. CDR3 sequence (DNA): TGTGCCAGCAGTTTAAGGGCCAGTCTAGCCAAAAACATTCAGTACTTC. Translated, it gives CASSLRASLAKNIQYF.

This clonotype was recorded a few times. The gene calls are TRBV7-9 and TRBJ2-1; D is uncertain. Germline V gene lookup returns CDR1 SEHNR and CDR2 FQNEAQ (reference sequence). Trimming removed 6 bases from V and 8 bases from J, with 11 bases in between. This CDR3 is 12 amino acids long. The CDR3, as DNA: TGTGCCAGCAGGTGGGGTACGGATGAGCAGTTCTTC. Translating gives CASRWGTDEQFF.

CDR3 loop: CASSLDGGGSSYNEQFF. The CDR3 nucleotides read TGTGCCAGCAGCTTAGATGGGGGAGGGAGCTCCTACAATGAGCAGTTCTTC. The chain couples TRBV11-3 to TRBJ2-1; 7 bases fit TRBD2. This CDR3 is built from 17 residues. Germline V gene sequence: CDR1 SGHNT, CDR2 YENEEA. Trimming removed 0 bases from V and 0 bases from J; junction bases left unmatched: 5.

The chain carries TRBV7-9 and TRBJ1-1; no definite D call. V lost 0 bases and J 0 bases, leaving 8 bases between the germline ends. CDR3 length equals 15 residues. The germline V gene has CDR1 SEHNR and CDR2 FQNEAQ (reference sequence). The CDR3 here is CASSLAHHMNTEAFF. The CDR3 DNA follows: TGTGCCAGCAGCTTAGCGCATCACATGAACACTGAAGCTTTCTTT.

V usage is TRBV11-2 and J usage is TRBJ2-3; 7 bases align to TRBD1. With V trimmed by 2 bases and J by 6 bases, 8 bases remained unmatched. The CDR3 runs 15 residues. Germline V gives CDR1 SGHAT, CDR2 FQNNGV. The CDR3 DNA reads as TGTGCCAGCAGCTTATCGACAGGGTCGATTGATACGCAGTATTTT. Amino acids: CASSLSTGSIDTQYF.

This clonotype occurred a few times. The CDR3 bases are TGTGCCAGCAGCTCCCTAGCGGGGGTTTCCTACGAGCAGTACTTC. It yields the protein CASSSLAGVSYEQYF. J is TRBJ2-7 and V is TRBV11-2; TRBD2 agrees at 10 bases. The CDR3 covers 15 residues. V lost 4 bases and J lost 1; bases outside the gene matches: 4. In germline, CDR1 is SGHAT, CDR2 FQNNGV.

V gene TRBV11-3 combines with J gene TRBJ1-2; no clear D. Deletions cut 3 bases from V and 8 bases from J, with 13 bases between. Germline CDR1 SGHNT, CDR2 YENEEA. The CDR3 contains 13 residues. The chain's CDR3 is CASSFVREGGYTF. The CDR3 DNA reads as TGTGCCAGCAGCTTTGTTCGGGAAGGCGGCTACACCTTC.